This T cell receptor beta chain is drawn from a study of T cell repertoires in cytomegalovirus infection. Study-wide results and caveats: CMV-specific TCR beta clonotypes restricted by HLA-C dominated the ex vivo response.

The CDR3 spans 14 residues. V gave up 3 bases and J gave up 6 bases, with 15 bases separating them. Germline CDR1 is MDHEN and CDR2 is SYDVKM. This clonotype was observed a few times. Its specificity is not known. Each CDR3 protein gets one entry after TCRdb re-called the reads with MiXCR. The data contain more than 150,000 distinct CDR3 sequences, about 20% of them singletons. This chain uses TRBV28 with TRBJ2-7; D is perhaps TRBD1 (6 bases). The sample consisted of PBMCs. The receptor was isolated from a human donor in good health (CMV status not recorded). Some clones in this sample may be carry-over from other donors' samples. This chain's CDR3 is CASSFQQGPGEQYF. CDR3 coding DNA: TGTGCCAGCAGTTTCCAGCAGGGGCCAGGCGAGCAGTACTTC.